This entry lists 7 T cell receptor beta chains sequenced from one sample in a study of shared clonotypes between healthy human individuals. Using immunoSEQ multiplex PCR, the repertoire was profiled, and TCRdb retains in-frame clones only, with some absent. The sample has a few hundred thousand clones; 97% are singletons. Sequencing was carried out using naive CD4+ T cells sorted from blood. Subset given: CD45RA+ positively selected. These receptor sequences come from a woman younger than 45 in good health.

V gene TRBV18 combines with J gene TRBJ2-3, with D possibly TRBD2 on 6 matching bases. V was cut by 3 bases and J by 0 bases, with 13 bases left in between. CDR1 is KGHSH and CDR2 is LQKENI in the germline V gene. The CDR3 sequence is 16 residues long. The chain's CDR3 is CASSPPSDPSTDTQYF. The CDR3, as DNA: TGTGCCAGCTCACCCCCTAGCGACCCTAGCACAGATACGCAGTATTTT.

The chain couples TRBV7-8 to TRBJ2-7; TRBD1 matches at 11 bases. Germline V gene data show CDR1 as SGHVS and CDR2 as FQNEAQ. The CDR3 length is 15 residues. V shed 6 bases and J 2 bases; nucleotides not matched to a gene: 6. CDR3 amino acids: CASREPGQGAYEQYF. CDR3 coding DNA: TGTGCCAGCAGGGAGCCGGGACAGGGGGCCTACGAGCAGTACTTC.

This chain connects TRBV28 to TRBJ2-4; D may correspond to TRBD1 or TRBD2 (5 bases each). The V end was cut by 10 bases, the J end by 0 bases, with 25 bases between. The CDR3 is made up of 18 amino acids. Germline V gives CDR1 MDHEN, CDR2 SYDVKM. CDR3: CANATEFLTGLAKNIQYF. DNA for the CDR3: TGTGCCAACGCTACCGAATTTTTAACGGGGCTAGCCAAAAACATTCAGTACTTC.

The chain combines TRBV28 with TRBJ2-1; D is possibly TRBD2 (5 bases). This CDR3 is built from 12 residues. V was cut by 9 bases and J by 0 bases, with 6 bases left in between. Germline values: CDR1 MDHEN, CDR2 SYDVKM. CDR3 DNA: TGTGCCAGTACTAGCTCCTACAATGAGCAGTTCTTC. Protein: CASTSSYNEQFF.

This chain links TRBV10-3 with TRBJ2-7, with D possibly called TRBD1 or TRBD2 (5 bases each). The ends were cut back, 6 bases at V and 0 bases at J, with 9 bases in the middle. This CDR3 comprises 13 residues. From germline, CDR1 is ENHRY and CDR2 SYGVKD. The CDR3 region has the DNA TGTGCCATCAGGAGGGGAGACTCCTACGAGCAGTACTTC. Amino acid sequence: CAIRRGDSYEQYF.

The chain links TRBV29-1 to TRBJ2-7, with 12 bases matching TRBD2. The CDR3 runs to 15 residues. Germline values: CDR1 SQVTM, CDR2 ANQGSEA. Trimming removed 6 bases from V and 3 bases from J; junction bases left unmatched: 9. CDR3 residues: CSVWTSGTRFYEQYF. The CDR3, as DNA: TGCAGCGTGTGGACTAGCGGGACCAGATTCTACGAGCAGTACTTC.

DNA of the CDR3: TGTGCCAGCAGCTTCGTCTCCCGTCAAAGCGGGCGGAGCTCCTACGAGCAGTACTTC. It codes for CASSFVSRQSGRSSYEQYF. The chain couples TRBV7-2 to TRBJ2-7; a weak D match, TRBD2 (6 bases). The CDR3 consists of 19 residues. CDR1 is SGHTA and CDR2 is FQGNSA in the germline V gene. V was clipped by 3 bases and J by 0 bases, with 24 bases between them.